This T cell receptor (beta chain) derives from a study of identical twins. Broader study findings: Researchers reported excess low generation probability among twin-shared out-of-frame alpha sequences. Models underestimated out-of-frame TCR alpha sharing in monozygotic twins.

Concerning this clonotype itself: Its target is unknown.

The CDR3 consists of 16 residues. V shed 4 bases, J shed 5 bases, and the junction held 6 bases outside the gene matches. Unique molecular identifiers were present on the cDNA, and a universal primer site came from template switching. TCRdb re-called the 5' RACE reads with MiXCR, one entry per CDR3 protein. The sample has approximately 690,000 distinct CDR3 sequences; over 5% are singletons. The V call is TRBV12-3 or TRBV12-4, the J call TRBJ1-6; 9 bases are a match to TRBD1. The sample taken for sequencing was naive T cells sorted from blood. This TCR derives from a man younger than 35 in good health. In nucleotides, the CDR3 is TGTGCCAGCAGTTATGGACAGGGGAGGAATAATTCACCCCTCCACTTT. Translating gives CASSYGQGRNNSPLHF.